A selection of T cell receptor beta chains follows, all from one sample in a study of response to subunit inactivated influenza vaccine. TCRdb called the RT-PCR reads again in MiXCR, with one record for every CDR3 protein. The sample contains roughly 550,000 distinct CDR3 sequences, roughly 25% of which appear only once. The same specimen was also included in a second study, on T cells expressing NK-cell markers.

The source was CD4+ T cells sorted from PBMCs, collected 11 to 12 days after vaccination. The origin of the receptors is a man over 45 who received an inactivated influenza vaccine. CDR3s include the opening cysteine and the closing phenylalanine or tryptophan.

V gene,CDR3 length,J gene,CDR3 protein
TRBV29-1,13,TRBJ2-5,CSVERKKGATQYF
TRBV20-1,14,TRBJ1-1,CSARGEHLNTEAFF
TRBV7-9,15,TRBJ1-5,CASSLDRGYDQPQHF
TRBV6-1,15,TRBJ1-1,CASSAPTGSATEAFF
TRBV5-1,16,TRBJ2-4,CASSQREQGFGNIQYF
TRBV27,15,TRBJ1-5,CARNHTDSGTQPQHF
TRBV7-8,15,TRBJ2-5,CASSLSPVRRETQYF
TRBV5-5,11,TRBJ2-7,CASSMVDEQYF
TRBV11-1,13,TRBJ1-2,CASSGQGGYGYTF
TRBV29-1,14,TRBJ2-1,CSVEGRTSYNEQFF
TRBV10-3,11,TRBJ2-7,CAISEDYEQYF
TRBV20-1,16,TRBJ2-2,CSATGPPTRHTGELFF
TRBV20-1,16,TRBJ2-7,CSAKLWLAGASYEQYF
TRBV5-1,16,TRBJ2-7,CASSLGPGSISYEQYF
TRBV5-1,17,TRBJ2-2,CASSLGFGSANTGELFF
TRBV15,13,TRBJ2-2,CATSRGLTGELFF
TRBV11-2,14,TRBJ1-6,CASTGSRLYSPLHF
TRBV7-6,15,TRBJ2-5,CASSRPSGGVETQYF
TRBV12-1,17,TRBJ2-1,CASSLLPGTARDNEQFF
TRBV6-9,19,TRBJ2-1,CASTFMGTSGNPTYNEQFF
TRBV15,14,TRBJ2-1,CATSRDGIYNEQFF
TRBV20-1,14,TRBJ2-2,CSATRQTNTGELFF
TRBV7-2,12,TRBJ2-1,CASSADRVRQFF
TRBV28,16,TRBJ2-7,CASSPWTNREVGEQYF
TRBV11-1,17,TRBJ2-1,CASSLGGLGSSYNEQFF
TRBV4-3,14,TRBJ2-3,CASSQDGGTDTQYF
TRBV7-9,15,TRBJ2-4,CASSLATGAKNIQYF
TRBV2,13,TRBJ2-1,CASRTGVWDEQFF
TRBV29-1,11,TRBJ1-1,CSVDENTEAFF
TRBV5-1,15,TRBJ1-5,CASSSSGQRNQPQHF
TRBV5-1,15,TRBJ2-3,CASSLGSSPTDTQYF
TRBV7-2,12,TRBJ2-1,CASSGYKGEQFF
TRBV11-2,14,TRBJ2-2,CASSFTANTGELFF
TRBV20-1,13,TRBJ1-5,CSARSTGDQPQHF
TRBV5-1,13,TRBJ2-1,CASVNRDGNEQFF
TRBV12-3/TRBV12-4,13,TRBJ1-5,CASSTRTFQPQHF
TRBV10-1,13,TRBJ2-7,CASRDSSSYEQYF
TRBV20-1,11,TRBJ2-3,CSAIASDTQYF
TRBV5-1,16,TRBJ2-3,CASSLVRGRFADTQYF
TRBV27,14,TRBJ2-1,CASGLQGTYNEQFF
TRBV11-2,18,TRBJ2-4,CASSLGSGGGAAKNIQYF
TRBV6-5,14,TRBJ1-6,CASSYTPGNSPLHF
TRBV4-2,15,TRBJ2-2,CASSQDLGNTGELFF
TRBV7-2,14,TRBJ1-1,CASSTQPGDTEAFF
TRBV12-3/TRBV12-4,13,TRBJ1-1,CASRAGQKIEAFF
TRBV7-2,13,TRBJ2-7,CASSLVLALEQYF
TRBV2,14,TRBJ1-2,CASRPGTGGVGYTF
TRBV27,13,TRBJ2-4,CASSESVRNIQYF